A single sample is the source of the 22 T cell receptor beta chains below, sequenced in a study of blood T cell repertoires in COVID-19. Some clones are missing from TCRdb's copy, which holds only in-frame ones; the method was immunoSEQ multiplex PCR. The data contain some 140,000 clones, about 87% of them singletons. Source material: peripheral blood. All receptors come from a man aged 50 or older with active COVID-19.

The genes are TRBV5-4 and TRBJ2-5, with 7 bases that match TRBD2. CDR1 is SGHNT, CDR2 YYREEE, per germline (reference sequence). The CDR3 totals 15 residues. Germline trimming cut 0 bases from V and 7 bases from J; bases unmatched to any gene: 9. The CDR3 loop is CASSLAESSGGTQYF. DNA of the CDR3: TGTGCCAGCAGCTTGGCCGAATCTAGCGGTGGGACCCAGTACTTC. Combining the CDR3 with reference TRBV5-4 and TRBJ2-5 gives the whole variable domain ETGVTQSPTHLIKTRGQQVTLRCSSQSGHNTVSWYQQALGQGPQFIFQYYREEENGRGNFPPRFSGLQFPNYSSELNVNALELDDSALYLCASSLAESSGGTQYFGPGTRLLVL.

This chain connects TRBV15 to TRBJ2-7; tentatively, D is TRBD2 (7 bases). CDR1 is LNHNV and CDR2 is YYDKDF in the germline V gene (reference sequence). V shed 11 bases and J shed 3 bases, with 20 bases lying between them. The CDR3 length is 14 residues. The CDR3 DNA follows: TGTGCCCCTCCTCCCGGGGGGCTAAGCTACGAGCAGTACTTC. Its translation: CAPPPGGLSYEQYF. Drawing the rest from reference TRBV15 and TRBJ2-7, the complete variable domain is DAMVIQNPRYQVTQFGKPVTLSCSQTLNHNVMYWYQQKSSQAPKLLFHYYDKDFNNEADTPDNFQSRRPNTSFCFLDIRSPGLGDTAMYLCAPPPGGLSYEQYFGPGTRLTVT.

This chain's CDR3 is CASGWDSHIDEQFF. For the CDR3, the DNA is TGTGCCAGCGGGTGGGACTCCCATATTGATGAGCAGTTCTTC. The gene calls are TRBV2 and TRBJ2-1, with D possibly being TRBD2 (6 bases). The CDR3 loop spans 14 amino acids. Germline V gene lookup returns CDR1 SNHLY and CDR2 FYNNEI. V lost 8 bases, J lost 8 bases, and 19 bases lay in between.

The J gene is TRBJ2-5, the V gene TRBV9; 9 bases align to TRBD2. In germline, CDR1 is SGDLS, CDR2 YYNGEE. With 4 bases clipped from V and 0 bases from J, the junction kept 7 bases outside the gene matches. This CDR3 is 16 amino acids long. CDR3 loop: CASSLAGRGYQETQYF. Here the CDR3 DNA reads TGTGCCAGCAGCCTAGCGGGGCGGGGGTACCAAGAGACCCAGTACTTC.

In its sample, this clone was seen once. The chain has TRBV6-2 or TRBV6-3 and TRBJ1-6; TRBD1 matches 8 bases. V lost 2 bases, J lost 8 bases, and 2 bases stayed unmatched. This CDR3 has 14 residues. Germline lookup yields CDR1 MNHEY and CDR2 SVGEGT. The CDR3 DNA sequence: TGTGCCAGCAGTTACGGGGGACAGGATTCACCCCTCCACTTT. Protein sequence: CASSYGGQDSPLHF.

The V call is TRBV6-1, the J call TRBJ1-2; 7 nucleotides match TRBD1. The V gene's germline CDR1 is MNHNS and CDR2 SASEGT. This CDR3 comprises 13 residues. V trimming: 3 bases; J trimming: 4 bases; junction bases outside the gene matches: 2. In nucleotides, the CDR3 is TGTGCCAGCAGTGACAGGGGGGCCTATGGCTACACCTTC. As protein: CASSDRGAYGYTF.

V is TRBV2 and J is TRBJ1-6; 7 bases align to TRBD1. V gave up 6 bases and J gave up 7 bases; unmatched junction bases: 9. CDR1 is SNHLY and CDR2 is FYNNEI in the germline V gene. The CDR3 covers 15 residues. The CDR3 is CASRPRDSQNSPLHF. The CDR3 DNA follows: TGTGCCAGCAGGCCCCGGGACAGTCAGAATTCACCCCTCCACTTT.

The chain is built from TRBV20-1 and TRBJ2-5, with D maybe TRBD2 (6 bases). CDR1 DFQATT and CDR2 SNEGSKA come from the germline V gene (reference sequence). V lost 6 bases, J lost 4 bases, and 9 bases lay in between. CDR3 length: 11 amino acids. In nucleotides, the CDR3 is TGCAGTGCCCCCGGGGGAGAGACCCAGTACTTC. It encodes CSAPGGETQYF.

This chain uses TRBV19 with TRBJ2-1; weak D call: TRBD2 (6 bases). The CDR3 has 16 residues. The V end was cut by 5 bases, the J end by 6 bases, with 20 bases between. Germline lookup yields CDR1 LNHDA and CDR2 SQIVND (reference sequence). Here the CDR3 reads CASSRIGTPNRNEQFF. The CDR3 region has the DNA TGTGCCAGTAGTCGAATCGGGACTCCCAACCGCAATGAGCAGTTCTTC.

V and J are TRBV30 and TRBJ2-3; the match to TRBD2 covers 8 bases. V dropped 0 bases and J dropped 3; count of bases not matched to a gene: 5. The CDR3 consists of 15 residues. Germline CDR1 is GTSNPN and CDR2 is SVGIG (reference sequence). The CDR3 loop reads CAWSVTGGGTDTQYF. Here the CDR3 DNA reads TGTGCCTGGAGTGTTACGGGGGGGGGTACAGATACGCAGTATTTT.

V is TRBV7-8 and J is TRBJ1-2, with 7 bases that match TRBD1. The CDR3 has 14 residues. The germline gives CDR1 SGHVS, CDR2 FQNEAQ. The trim removed 5 bases at V and 3 bases at J, leaving 6 bases unmatched. This CDR3 is CASSPGGTDYGYTF. CDR3 nucleotide sequence: TGTGCCAGCAGCCCGGGCGGGACAGACTATGGCTACACCTTC.

The chain joins TRBV5-4 to TRBJ1-2, with 8 bases fitting TRBD1. Germline V gene sequence: CDR1 SGHNT, CDR2 YYREEE (reference sequence). The CDR3 is 14 residues long. V lost 7 bases, J lost 4 bases, and 9 bases stayed unmatched. For the CDR3, the DNA is TGTGCCAGCCGAAAAGGAGACAGGGGCTATGGCTACACCTTC. Translation gives CASRKGDRGYGYTF.

Only one count was recorded for this clone. The genes are TRBV3-1 (or the pseudogene TRBV3-2) and TRBJ1-2, with 8 bases matching TRBD1. J was trimmed by 2 bases and V by 4 bases; bases with no gene match: 3. The CDR3 is 14 amino acids. Per the germline V gene, CDR1 is LGHDT and CDR2 is YNNKEL (reference sequence). The DNA for the CDR3 is TGTGCCAGCAGCCCGACAGGGGAAAACTATGGCTACACCTTC. Translation: CASSPTGENYGYTF.

This chain connects TRBV19 to TRBJ2-7; 7 nucleotides match TRBD1. Germline CDR1 LNHDA, CDR2 SQIVND (reference sequence). This CDR3 comprises 13 residues. The J segment lost 0 bases and the V segment lost 6 bases, leaving 2 bases of the junction unmatched. CDR3 loop: CASRRDSSYEQYF. The CDR3 DNA reads as TGTGCCAGTAGACGGGACAGCTCCTACGAGCAGTACTTC.

This chain uses TRBV5-1 with TRBJ1-1, with 9 bases fitting TRBD1. Germline CDR1 is SGHRS and CDR2 is YFSETQ. This CDR3 contains 15 residues. After removal of 4 bases from V and 4 bases from J, the junction contained 8 bases not matched to a gene. DNA for the CDR3: TGCGCCAGCAGCGTCGCATCGACAGGGGGCACTGAAGCTTTCTTT. Translating gives CASSVASTGGTEAFF.

This clone was observed a single time. The chain couples TRBV4-1 to TRBJ2-5; D may be TRBD2 (5 bases). CDR1 is MGHRA, CDR2 YSYEKL, per germline. V lost 4 bases and J 1 base, leaving 7 bases between the germline ends. There are 13 residues in the CDR3. In nucleotides, the CDR3 is TGCGCCAGCAGCCTCGGGGTCCAAGAGACCCAGTACTTC. Translating it yields CASSLGVQETQYF.

The rearrangement links TRBV4-3 to TRBJ1-6; unclear D gene. V lost 0 bases and J lost 8, with 5 bases in between. Germline CDR1 is LGHNA and CDR2 is YSLEER. The CDR3 contains 13 residues. Written as DNA, the CDR3 is TGCGCCAGCAGCCAAGACCCGGATTCACCCCTCCACTTT. Its protein product is CASSQDPDSPLHF.

The chain couples TRBV11-2 to TRBJ1-6, with D possibly being TRBD1 (5 bases). Trimming shortened V by 0 bases and J by 9 bases, and 6 bases separated the two germline ends. CDR1 and CDR2 from the germline V gene are SGHAT and FQNNGV. This CDR3 is 13 amino acids long. The CDR3: CASSLDGGSPLHF. The CDR3, as DNA: TGTGCCAGCAGCTTAGACGGGGGTTCACCCCTCCACTTT.

This rearrangement joins TRBV5-5 to TRBJ1-6, with TRBD1 matching over 12 bases. Germline CDR1 and CDR2: SGHKS and YYEKEE (reference sequence). Trimming cost V 0 bases and J 7 bases; bases outside gene matches: 8. The CDR3 consists of 18 residues. The CDR3, as DNA: TGTGCCAGCAGCTTGGGGCACACCGGGACAGGGGGCAATTCACCCCTCCACTTT. This codes for CASSLGHTGTGGNSPLHF.

This chain uses TRBV18 with TRBJ1-6, with D uncertain. The ends were cut back, 3 bases at V and 0 bases at J, with 15 bases in the middle. Per the germline V gene, CDR1 is KGHSH and CDR2 is LQKENI. The CDR3 is made up of 18 amino acids. The CDR3 sequence: CASSPGYLAVSYNSPLHF. The CDR3 region has the DNA TGTGCCAGCTCACCTGGATATTTAGCGGTCTCCTATAATTCACCCCTCCACTTT.

This CDR3 is CASSRNGAEKLFF. In DNA form, the CDR3 reads TGTGCCAGCAGCCGGAATGGGGCGGAAAAACTGTTTTTT. This chain joins TRBV11-2 and TRBJ1-4; D possibly corresponds to TRBD1 (5 bases). V was shortened by 5 bases and J by 8 bases, with 12 bases between the two germline ends. Germline V lookup: CDR1 SGHAT, CDR2 FQNNGV. The CDR3 loop spans 13 amino acids.

In the case of this clone: The junction shows a germline mismatch at one end, possibly a read error. The rearrangement uses TRBV7-3 and TRBJ2-5, with 8 positions matching TRBD1. Germline V gene lookup returns CDR1 SGHTA and CDR2 FQGTGA. This CDR3 has 13 residues. CDR3 region: CASSSGQVASMNF. The DNA of the CDR3 is TGTGCCAGCAGCTCGGGACAGGTAGCAAGTATGAACTTC.